The 11 T cell receptor beta chains listed next were all sequenced from one sample in a study of regulatory T cells in long-lasting Graves disease. Arm-PCR of CDR3 regions with iRepertoire HTBI primers generated TCR beta libraries. TCRdb independently ran MiXCR on the multiplex PCR reads; one entry per CDR3 protein. The sample records under 450,000 distinct CDR3 sequences, 12% being singletons. Time point defined: newly diagnosed GD, antithyroid drugs for less than 3 months. PBMC RNA served as the TCR library source. These data also formed part of another study, on T cells in Graves' hyperthyroidism and ophthalmopathy.

The sample was peripheral blood mononuclear cells (PBMCs), taken at new diagnosis, from a patient treated with antithyroid drugs. These receptors were collected from a young woman with Graves disease.

This clonotype was counted many times. The V gene is TRBV6-1, the J gene TRBJ2-7; 7 bases match TRBD1. Germline assignment: CDR1 MNHNS and CDR2 SASEGT. The CDR3 contains 15 residues. V lost 2 bases to trimming and J lost 0 bases; unmatched junction nucleotides: 4. Here the CDR3 reads CASSEPGGVSYEQYF. The CDR3, as DNA: TGTGCCAGCAGTGAACCAGGGGGTGTCTCCTACGAGCAGTACTTC.

This sequence joins TRBV6-2 or TRBV6-3 and TRBJ2-2, with TRBD1 matching over 8 bases. Trimming cost V 4 bases and J 1 base; bases outside gene matches: 2. The V gene's germline CDR1 is MNHEY and CDR2 SVGEGT. The CDR3 is 15 amino acids. CDR3 amino acids: CASSWTGRNTGELFF. Here the CDR3 DNA reads TGTGCCAGCAGTTGGACAGGGCGGAACACCGGGGAGCTGTTTTTT.

This clonotype has a count of ten or more. The J gene is TRBJ1-5, the V gene TRBV12-3 or TRBV12-4; the D gene is possibly TRBD1 (5 bases). The CDR3 has 14 residues. V lost 6 bases and J lost 3, with 12 bases in between. CDR3 nucleotides: TGTGCCAGCAGGAGCCGGGGCCCCAATCAGCCCCAGCATTTT. Translated, it gives CASRSRGPNQPQHF.

As regards this clonotype: A much larger clone differs from this one at a single base, so this may be a read error. Lacking the conserved final phenylalanine or tryptophan, this CDR3 likely reflects a read error. The rearrangement links TRBV15 to TRBJ1-5; D uncertain. Germline-derived CDR1 and CDR2 are LNHNV and YYDKDF (reference sequence). The CDR3 loop spans 15 amino acids. V lost 1 base and J lost 5, with 12 bases in between. In DNA, the CDR3 is TGTGCCACCAGCAGAGGAGGAAGGGAAGATCAGCCCCAGCATTCT. This codes for CATSRGGREDQPQHS.

This clonotype showed up just a few times. The chain is built from TRBV7-3 and TRBJ1-5, with D unclear. Germline CDR1 reads SGHTA; CDR2 reads FQGTGA. Deletions cut 4 bases from V and 9 bases from J, with 10 bases between. CDR3 length: 12 amino acids. CDR3 residues: CASSYEGGPQHF. CDR3 nucleotide sequence: TGTGCCAGCAGCTACGAGGGCGGGCCCCAGCATTTT.

This clonotype appeared many times. This chain links TRBV28 with TRBJ1-1; unclear D gene. Trimming removed 3 bases at V and 1 base at J, with 9 bases between. Germline assignment: CDR1 MDHEN and CDR2 SYDVKM. CDR3 length: 14 amino acids. CDR3 in amino acids: CASSFFSPNTEAFF. The CDR3 DNA reads TGTGCCAGCAGTTTCTTTAGCCCGAACACTGAAGCTTTCTTT.

The CDR3 bases are TGCGCCAGCAGCCAACCGAATGTGGACATTCAGTACTTC. Protein product: CASSQPNVDIQYF. The chain recombines TRBV4-1 with TRBJ2-4; no reliable D call. Trimming took 2 bases from V and 8 from J, leaving 10 bases between them. From germline, CDR1 is MGHRA and CDR2 YSYEKL. CDR3 length: 13 residues.

In this sample, this clonotype turned up once. This may stem from a read error, because a much larger clone lies one nucleotide away. The chain uses TRBV7-2 and TRBJ1-5, with a possible D match to TRBD1 (5 bases). CDR3 size: 14 residues. Germline values: CDR1 SGHTA, CDR2 FQGNSA. The CDR3 sequence: CASSLTGTNRPQHF. CDR3 nucleotide sequence: TGTGCCAGCAGCTTAACAGGAACCAATCGGCCCCAGCATTTT.

A remark on this clonotype: Possible read error: a much larger clone is one base away. The V and J genes are TRBV11-2 and TRBJ2-3; D may be TRBD2 (6 bases). The CDR3 loop spans 14 amino acids. Germline CDR1 SGHAT, CDR2 FQNNGV. DNA of the CDR3: TGTGCCAGCAGCCCCAGCTGGGGAGGAGATACGCGGTATTTT. It specifies CASSPSWGGDTRYF.

This CDR3 is CASSPPGPGYGYTF. The CDR3 DNA follows: TGTGCCAGCAGCCCACCAGGTCCGGGCTATGGCTACACCTTC. V usage is TRBV7-2 and J usage is TRBJ1-2; D ambiguous. This CDR3 is built from 14 residues. Between the trimmed V and J ends, which lost 5 bases and 4 bases, there was a span of 14 bases. Germline V CDR1 and CDR2: SGHTA, FQGNSA.

This clonotype has a handful of counts. The V call is TRBV6-2 or TRBV6-3, the J call TRBJ1-5; D ambiguous. The CDR3 contains 15 residues. Germline CDR1 MNHEY, CDR2 SVGEGT. Between the trimmed V and J ends, which lost 7 bases and 0 bases, there was a span of 13 bases. CDR3 DNA: TGTGCCAGCACTTTCTCAGAAAATAGCAATCAGCCCCAGCATTTT. Protein sequence: CASTFSENSNQPQHF.